These T cell receptor beta chains were read from a single sample in a study of T cell repertoires in cytomegalovirus infection. Their target antigens are unknown. A single record per CDR3 protein comes from TCRdb applying MiXCR to the reads. The table shows 25,000 to 35,000 distinct CDR3 sequences, with under 20% occurring only once. Sequences were derived from CD8+ T cells from cultured PBMCs, sampled from culture after CMV antigen stimulation. These receptors were taken from a human donor in good health (CMV status not recorded). Some clones in this sample may be carry-over from other donors' samples. CDR3s include the opening cysteine and the closing phenylalanine or tryptophan. The D gene is left open where the match is weak. Some rows have no size entry. The others give once, few or many, or a class for an expanded clone.

J gene | V gene | D gene | clone size | CDR3 DNA | CDR3 protein
TRBJ1-1 | TRBV7-2 | NA | few | TGTGCCAGCAGCTTAGGAGGGATAGGGGCTGAAGCTTTCTTT | CASSLGGIGAEAFF
TRBJ2-3 | TRBV12-5 | NA | NA | TGTGCTAGTGCCCTGGGGGTCACACCAGATACGCAGTATTTT | CASALGVTPDTQYF
TRBJ2-7 | TRBV7-9 | TRBD2 | NA | TGTGCCAGCAGCTCGGGACTAGCGGGCGAGCAGTACTTC | CASSSGLAGEQYF
TRBJ2-3 | TRBV2 | NA | few | TGTGCCAGCGAAGGACTGGGGCCAGATACGCAGTATTTT | CASEGLGPDTQYF
TRBJ2-7 | TRBV12-3/TRBV12-4 | NA | NA | TGTGCCAGCAGTTATCGGGCAACCTACGAGCAGTACTTC | CASSYRATYEQYF
TRBJ2-1 | TRBV7-8 | NA | few | TGTGCCAGCAGCTTAGTCGGGAGGGGGCCCAATGAGCAGTTCTTC | CASSLVGRGPNEQFF
TRBJ1-4 | TRBV4-3 | NA | NA | TGCGCCAGCAGCCAAGACAGTGCATCGAATGAAAAACTGTTTTTT | CASSQDSASNEKLFF
TRBJ2-7 | TRBV6-8 | TRBD2 | NA | TGTGCCAGCATCTGGACTAGCGGGACCTACGAGCAGTACTTC | CASIWTSGTYEQYF
TRBJ2-2 | TRBV6-2/TRBV6-3 | NA | NA | TGTGCCAGCACTCCGGTCCCATCGAAAGGGGAGCTGTTTTTT | CASTPVPSKGELFF
TRBJ2-3 | TRBV5-5 | NA | NA | TGTGCCAGCAGCTCCTACCCACGACGGGCCTGGGCGCAGTATTTT | CASSSYPRRAWAQYF
TRBJ2-1 | TRBV20-1 | NA | few | TGCAGTGCTAGAGGTGGGAGGTACAATGAGCAGTTCTTC | CSARGGRYNEQFF
TRBJ1-1 | TRBV12-3/TRBV12-4 | NA | NA | TGTGCCAGCAGCAAGGCCTGGGACGAAGCTTTCTTT | CASSKAWDEAFF
TRBJ2-2 | TRBV24-1 | NA | NA | TGTGCCACCAGTGATTTGCGGGCAGGAGGTTATGATGGCGGGGAGCTGTTTTTT | CATSDLRAGGYDGGELFF
TRBJ2-5 | TRBV19 | NA | NA | TGTGCCAGTAGTATCTCCGGTTTGGAGACCCAGTACTTC | CASSISGLETQYF
TRBJ1-2 | TRBV12-3/TRBV12-4 | TRBD1 | NA | TGTGCCAGCAGTCGCGGACAGGCGAACTATGGCTACACCTTC | CASSRGQANYGYTF
TRBJ1-5 | TRBV7-8 | NA | few | TGTGCCAGCAGCCCCGTACAGGGTCCAAGTGGCAATCAGCCCCAGCATTTT | CASSPVQGPSGNQPQHF
TRBJ2-1 | TRBV27 | NA | NA | TGTGCCAGCAGTTTAGGGTCAGACCCTTCCTACAATGAGCAGTTCTTC | CASSLGSDPSYNEQFF
TRBJ2-7 | TRBV6-2/TRBV6-3 | NA | NA | TGTGCCAGCAGCAGAGGGGTCTACGAGCAGTACTTC | CASSRGVYEQYF
TRBJ2-5 | TRBV7-6 | TRBD2 | NA | TGTGCCAGCAGCTTCGGGACTAGCGGGAAAGAGACCCAGTACTTC | CASSFGTSGKETQYF
TRBJ2-1 | TRBV6-5 | TRBD2 | NA | TGTGCCAGCAGGGCGGGAGTCTATGAGCAGTTCTTC | CASRAGVYEQFF
TRBJ2-5 | TRBV7-8 | TRBD2 | many | TGTGCCAGCAGCTTGGTCCGACTAGCGGGGGGGACTCAAGAGACCCAGTACTTC | CASSLVRLAGGTQETQYF
TRBJ2-1 | TRBV6-2/TRBV6-3 | NA | few | TGTGCCAGCAGTTACGGGAGGCAGCAGTTCTTC | CASSYGRQQFF
TRBJ2-1 | TRBV11-1 | NA | NA | TGTGCCAGCAGCTTAGGGGACGGGTCCTACAATGAGCAGTTCTTC | CASSLGDGSYNEQFF
TRBJ2-1 | TRBV19 | NA | NA | TGTGCCAGTAGTGCCCGGGCTAGGTGGAATGAGCAGTTCTTC | CASSARARWNEQFF
TRBJ2-5 | TRBV4-3 | TRBD1 | NA | TGCGCCAGCAGCCCCCGGACAGGGCTACAAGAGACCCAGTACTTC | CASSPRTGLQETQYF
TRBJ2-3 | TRBV7-8 | TRBD1 | few | TGTGCCAGCAGCTTGAGGGGGGACAGGGGGCGTGATACGCAGTATTTT | CASSLRGDRGRDTQYF
TRBJ2-7 | TRBV7-9 | NA | many | TGTGCCAGCAGTAAAGGAGTGTGGGAGCAGTACTTC | CASSKGVWEQYF
TRBJ2-7 | TRBV7-2 | NA | NA | TGTGCCAGCAGCTCCGGCGGTACCTACGAGCAGTACTTC | CASSSGGTYEQYF
TRBJ2-4 | TRBV28 | NA | NA | TGTGCCAGCAGTTTATTCCCCCCCCCAACAAGAGCCAAAAACATTCAGTACTTC | CASSLFPPPTRAKNIQYF
TRBJ2-3 | TRBV12-3/TRBV12-4 | NA | few | TGTGCCAGCAGTTTAGGCCAGGGGGGAAACACAGATACGCAGTATTTT | CASSLGQGGNTDTQYF
TRBJ1-2 | TRBV7-2 | NA | NA | TGTGCCAGCAGCTTAAGTGTCATTCGGTATGGCTACACCTTC | CASSLSVIRYGYTF
TRBJ1-5 | TRBV12-5 | NA | NA | TGTGCTAGTGGTTTGGGGACCCTGGTGGGGAATCAGCCCCAGCATTTT | CASGLGTLVGNQPQHF
TRBJ2-7 | TRBV11-2 | NA | NA | TGTGCCAGCAGCTTAGCTCGGGAGTCCTTTGGGACGGTGTTAGGCAAGCAGTACTTC | CASSLARESFGTVLGKQYF
TRBJ1-2 | TRBV7-2 | NA | few | TGTGCCAGCAGCTTAGAGGAAAACTATGGCTACACCTTC | CASSLEENYGYTF
TRBJ1-1 | TRBV12-3/TRBV12-4 | NA | NA | TGTGCCAGCAGTTTATCGGGCAGGGTCACTGAAGCTTTCTTT | CASSLSGRVTEAFF
TRBJ2-1 | TRBV19 | TRBD2 | few | TGTGCCAGTAGTATTCAGAGCGGGGCATACAATGAGCAGTTCTTC | CASSIQSGAYNEQFF
TRBJ2-7 | TRBV7-2 | NA | few | TGTGCCAGCAGCTTATGGGGGAGCCGCCAATTCTCCTACGAGCAGTACTTC | CASSLWGSRQFSYEQYF
TRBJ1-5 | TRBV6-2/TRBV6-3 | NA | NA | TGTGCCAGCGGTTCATGGCGCGGCTATAGCAATCAGCCCCAGCATTTT | CASGSWRGYSNQPQHF
TRBJ2-2 | TRBV7-2 | TRBD2 | NA | TGTGCCAGCAAGACTAGCGGGGGTATTGCCGGGGAGCTGTTTTTT | CASKTSGGIAGELFF
TRBJ2-3 | TRBV7-8 | NA | NA | TGTGCCAGCAGCCCTCGGGCGGGGGCCGGACGATTCACAGATACCCCCACGACGGATACGCAGTATTTT | CASSPRAGAGRFTDTPTTDTQYF
TRBJ1-2 | TRBV29-1 | NA | NA | TGCAGCGTTGACCTCGGCAGGAATAACTATGGCTACACCTTC | CSVDLGRNNYGYTF